A single sample gave rise to the 11 T cell receptor beta chains below, sequenced in a study of T cells after yellow fever vaccination (dated by TCRdb to between 2019 and 2020). Sample treatment or condition, as interpreted from the label and publication: live attenuated yellow fever vaccine strain. Library preparation used 5' RACE. TCRdb shows the sequencer as Illumina HiSeq 2500. TCRdb applied fastp at Q25 and MiXCR to the public reads, then kept only in-frame beta chains. Entries that share a CDR3 protein sequence are merged under the most common genes and DNA. This sample lists hundreds of thousands of distinct CDR3 sequences; less than 20% were detected once. The ten most abundant clones make up roughly a sixth of the sample. Material: PBMCs, obtained around 5 days after the first yellow fever vaccination. The receptors were gathered from a man between 18 and 29 years old who received the YFV17D yellow fever vaccine.

This clonotype was recorded a few times. This chain links TRBV29-1 with TRBJ2-1, with 8 bases matching TRBD2. V shed 1 base, J shed 8 bases, and the junction held 10 bases outside the gene matches. This CDR3 has 15 amino acids. The germline CDR1 and CDR2 sequences are SQVTM and ANQGSEA. CDR3 sequence: CSVEAGRGGRDEQFF. The CDR3 region has the DNA TGCAGCGTTGAAGCAGGGCGCGGGGGGCGCGATGAGCAGTTCTTC.

There are a few counts of this clonotype. This rearrangement joins TRBV7-2 to TRBJ2-2; D possibly matches TRBD1 or TRBD2 (6 bases each). Trimming removed 8 bases from V and 4 bases from J, with 17 bases in between. Germline V gene data show CDR1 as SGHTA and CDR2 as FQGNSA. The CDR3 totals 15 residues. The CDR3 coding sequence is TGTGCCAGCGGCTCGTTGGGGGGCCGCACCGGGGAGCTGTTTTTT. Amino acids: CASGSLGGRTGELFF.

V and J are TRBV5-1 and TRBJ1-2, with D possibly matching TRBD1 (6 bases). The V end lost 5 bases, the J end lost 4 bases, and 18 bases lay between the germline ends. This CDR3 region has 15 residues. Germline V lookup: CDR1 SGHRS, CDR2 YFSETQ. This CDR3 reads CASRGGAAATYGYTF. CDR3 DNA: TGCGCCAGCAGAGGGGGGGCAGCTGCGACCTATGGCTACACCTTC.

This clonotype was found many times. This chain connects TRBV7-7 to TRBJ2-1; 7 bases line up with TRBD1. In germline, CDR1 is SSHAT, CDR2 FNYEAQ (reference sequence). The CDR3 spans 14 residues. The V and J ends lost 5 bases and 6 bases, in that order; junction bases with no gene match: 7. The CDR3 reads CASSDRPGGNEQFF. The CDR3 DNA reads as TGTGCCAGCAGCGATCGACCAGGGGGCAATGAGCAGTTCTTC.

This clonotype was detected a few times. The chain uses TRBV4-1 and TRBJ2-7; TRBD2 agrees at 7 bases. V dropped 4 bases and J dropped 0; count of bases not matched to a gene: 3. The germline V gene encodes CDR1 MGHRA and CDR2 YSYEKL. The CDR3 has 14 residues. The DNA of the CDR3 is TGCGCCAGCAGCCCGGGCGGGGGCTCCTACGAGCAGTACGTC. Its protein product is CASSPGGGSYEQYV.

V is TRBV24-1 and J is TRBJ2-1; unclear D gene. Trimming took off 4 bases at V and 6 bases at J, with 9 bases between the two ends. The CDR3 consists of 13 residues. Germline CDR1 and CDR2: KGHDR and SFDVKD. CDR3 DNA: TGTGCCACCAGTGACCCCCCGGTCAATGAGCAGTTCTTC. This translates into CATSDPPVNEQFF.

The chain employs TRBV5-5 and TRBJ1-4; D is uncertain. Germline CDR1 SGHKS, CDR2 YYEKEE (reference sequence). The CDR3 runs to 14 residues. Trimming pared 4 bases from V and 6 bases from J, leaving 13 bases between. The DNA for the CDR3 is TGTGCCAGCAGCCCACGCCAGCCGGATGAAAAACTGTTTTTT. This codes for CASSPRQPDEKLFF.

This clonotype appeared a few times. This sequence joins TRBV7-2 and TRBJ1-3; no definite D call. Germline CDR1 and CDR2: SGHTA and FQGNSA. Trimming pared 1 base from V and 2 bases from J, leaving 9 bases between. There are 15 residues in the CDR3. Here the CDR3 reads CASSLVYGAGNTIYF. As DNA, the CDR3 is TGTGCCAGCAGCTTAGTTTACGGGGCTGGAAACACCATATATTTT.

CDR3 in DNA: TGCAGTGCTGAAGGTGTGGCGGATACGCAGTATTTT. Its translation is CSAEGVADTQYF. The chain employs TRBV20-1 and TRBJ2-3; D is unclear. Looked up from germline, CDR1 is DFQATT and CDR2 is SNEGSKA (reference sequence). CDR3 length: 12 residues. Deletions cut 5 bases from V and 6 bases from J, with 12 bases between.

This clonotype showed up just a few times. V usage is TRBV6-1 and J usage is TRBJ2-1; 9 bases fit TRBD2. The germline V gene encodes CDR1 MNHNS and CDR2 SASEGT. The CDR3 is 17 amino acids. The V segment lost 8 bases and the J segment 0 bases; nucleotides outside the gene matches: 11. The CDR3 spells CASLRAGGPYSYNEQFF. DNA for the CDR3: TGTGCCAGCTTGCGCGCGGGGGGGCCCTACTCCTACAATGAGCAGTTCTTC.

The V and J genes are TRBV6-1 and TRBJ2-3, with 7 bases lining up with TRBD2. Germline-derived CDR1 and CDR2 are MNHNS and SASEGT. V lost 7 bases to trimming and J lost 0 bases; unmatched junction nucleotides: 10. This CDR3 is 16 amino acids long. The CDR3 reads CASTARLADSTDTQYF. The CDR3 region has the DNA TGTGCCAGCACCGCAAGGCTAGCGGATAGCACAGATACGCAGTATTTT.